The sample holds a few counts of the clone carrying this T cell receptor beta chain. The sample originates from a study of CD8+ T cells in alopecia areata. As for treatment: oral pan-JAK inhibitor, 5-10 mg twice daily. Extraction and reverse transcription of RNA yielded cDNA as the sequencing template. The method was immunoSEQ multiplex PCR; TCRdb's version includes in-frame clones alone and lacks a portion of them. Here the sample spans tens of thousands of clones, roughly two thirds being singletons. Germline values: CDR1 GTSNPN, CDR2 SVGIG (reference sequence). V was shortened by 2 bases and J by 0 bases, with 8 bases between the two germline ends. This CDR3 spans 14 amino acids.

The receptor was isolated from a human donor with alopecia areata. The chain recombines TRBV30 with TRBJ2-1, with a possible D match to TRBD2 (5 bases). This sample comprised CD8+ T cells sorted from blood, obtained at week 4, from a patient treated with tofacitinib. This CDR3 is CAWSIGSSYNEQFF. CDR3 nucleotides: TGTGCCTGGAGTATAGGGAGCTCCTACAATGAGCAGTTCTTC.